Listed below are T cell receptor beta chains from one sample, sequenced in a study of cytomegalovirus exposure and HLA in healthy donors. Sequencing used immunoSEQ multiplex PCR; TCRdb keeps in-frame clones, though not all of them. The sample shows 160,000 or so clones, 70% to 85% of them seen only once. The sample was PBMCs. All receptors derive from a man aged 45-65 years in good health and CMV-seropositive. The CDR3 runs from the conserved cysteine through the conserved F or W. The D gene is left open where the match is weak. Clone size is given for some rows only: seen once, a few or many times, or a class if the clone is expanded.

TRBV29-1	.	11	.	TRBJ2-5	TGCACCACCGGAGGTTCAGAGACCCAGTACTTC	CTTGGSETQYF
TRBV2	.	12	.	TRBJ2-3	TGTGCCAGCAGGACAGCGCCAGGTACGCAGTATTTT	CASRTAPGTQYF
TRBV5-1	once	13	TRBD1	TRBJ1-1	TGCGCCAGCAGCTTGCAAGGGACAGATGAAGCTTTCTTT	CASSLQGTDEAFF
TRBV9	.	15	.	TRBJ1-2	TGTGCCAGCAGCGCTCAAGAGGGGGGGGGCTATGGCTACACCTTC	CASSAQEGGGYGYTF
TRBV10-1	.	14	TRBD2	TRBJ2-1	TGCGCCAGCAGTGGGGGACTAGTTTTCGGTGAGCAGTTCTTC	CASSGGLVFGEQFF
TRBV25-1	.	14	TRBD1	TRBJ2-7	TGTGCCAGCAGTCGCCGGGACAGGGGGTATGAGCAGTACTTC	CASSRRDRGYEQYF
TRBV5-1	.	14	TRBD1	TRBJ2-5	TGCGCCAGCAGCAGGGACAGGGGGCAAGAGACCCAGTACTTC	CASSRDRGQETQYF
TRBV6-1	.	14	.	TRBJ1-1	TGTGCCAGCAGTGAATCCGGGGGTGACACTGAAGCTTTCTTT	CASSESGGDTEAFF
TRBV6-1	.	12	.	TRBJ2-1	TGTGCCAGCAGTGAAGCTTTAAGGGAGCAGTTCTTC	CASSEALREQFF
TRBV14	.	17	.	TRBJ1-5	TGTGCCAGCAGCCAAGATCCCCGGGGGGGTGGCAATCAGCCCCAGCATTTT	CASSQDPRGGGNQPQHF
TRBV7-7	once	14	TRBD1	TRBJ2-3	TGTGCCAGCTCCTTAGGGACAGGCACAGATACGCAGTATTTT	CASSLGTGTDTQYF
TRBV29-1	.	13	.	TRBJ2-3	TGCAGCGTTGAAGGTATCGGCACAGATACGCAGTATTTT	CSVEGIGTDTQYF
TRBV7-8	.	15	TRBD2	TRBJ2-1	TGTGCCAGCAGCTTAGACGGCGGGAGGGCAAATGAGCAGTTCTTC	CASSLDGGRANEQFF
TRBV9	.	14	TRBD2	TRBJ2-5	TGTGCCAGCAGCGTGACTAGCGGCCAAGAGACCCAGTACTTC	CASSVTSGQETQYF
TRBV4-1	.	14	TRBD1	TRBJ1-2	TGCGCCAGCAGCCGCCTAGAGGGGGCGCGTGGCTACACCTTC	CASSRLEGARGYTF
TRBV5-1	.	16	TRBD2	TRBJ2-2	TGCGCCAGCAGCTTGGCGACTAGCACTAACACCGGGGAGCTGTTTTTT	CASSLATSTNTGELFF
TRBV28	.	14	.	TRBJ1-2	TGTGCCAGCGGCCCGACAGGATTTAACTATGGCTACACCTTC	CASGPTGFNYGYTF
TRBV4-2	.	16	.	TRBJ1-3	TGTGCCAGCAGCCAAGCGACAGACTCTGCCGGAAACACCATATATTTT	CASSQATDSAGNTIYF
TRBV18	.	17	.	TRBJ1-4	TGTGCCAGCTCACCAATGAACCCGTTCGGCGGGAATGAAAAACTGTTTTTT	CASSPMNPFGGNEKLFF
TRBV5-1	.	17	.	TRBJ2-5	TGCGCCAGCAGCTTAATGGGCGGGGACCTAGGTGGGGAGACCCAGTACTTC	CASSLMGGDLGGETQYF
TRBV2	.	21	TRBD1	TRBJ2-6	TGTGCCAGCAGTGGTCCCGACCGAGACAGGGGACTTTACTCTGGGGCCAACGTCCTGACTTTC	CASSGPDRDRGLYSGANVLTF
TRBV9	.	16	.	TRBJ2-3	TGTGCCAGCAGCGTACAGGGAGGCGGGACTGTAGATACGCAGTATTTT	CASSVQGGGTVDTQYF
TRBV29-1	.	14	.	TRBJ2-2	TGCAGCGTTGACGGCGGGGTGAACACCGGGGAGCTGTTTTTT	CSVDGGVNTGELFF
TRBV2	.	13	TRBD1	TRBJ1-2	TGTGCCAGCAGACAGGGGCTCGCCTATGGCTACACCTTC	CASRQGLAYGYTF
TRBV7-9	once	15	.	TRBJ2-1	TGTGCCAGCGACCTAGGGCGGGGCTCCTACAATGAGCAGTTCTTC	CASDLGRGSYNEQFF
TRBV14	.	15	.	TRBJ1-1	TGTGCCAGCAGCCAAACGCGGTCCTCGAACACTGAAGCTTTCTTT	CASSQTRSSNTEAFF
TRBV14	once	12	.	TRBJ1-1	TGTGCCAGCAGCGCAACAGGTCTCCGATTTGTCTTT	CASSATGLRFVF
TRBV6-1	.	16	.	TRBJ1-3	TGTGCCAGCAGTGGTGGACACCGTCTCTTTGGAAACACCATATATTTT	CASSGGHRLFGNTIYF
TRBV6-1	.	15	.	TRBJ2-5	TGTGCCAGCAGTGAAGTTAGGGGCCCACAAGAGACCCAGTACTTC	CASSEVRGPQETQYF
TRBV19	.	17	.	TRBJ2-6	TGTGCCAGTAGTAAGATACCCGGGACACCTGGGGCCAACGTCCTGACTTTC	CASSKIPGTPGANVLTF